These 14 T cell receptor beta chains originate from one sample sequenced in a study of T-cell reconstitution after alpha-beta-depleted transplantation in children. TCRbeta library preparation incorporated unique molecular identifiers. TCRdb re-analysed the PCR reads in MiXCR, keeping a single row per CDR3 protein. The table shows approximately 250,000 distinct CDR3 sequences, with about 9.6% occurring only once. The source was PBMCs from the stem cell graft donor, collected from the stem cell graft. The receptors were gathered from a human donor who donated a stem cell graft to a child with SCID.

About this clonotype itself: Germline and junction disagree at one end, which may indicate a read error. This chain joins TRBV20-1 and TRBJ2-3; D possibly corresponds to TRBD2 (5 bases). Looked up from germline, CDR1 is DFQATT and CDR2 is SNEGSKA (reference sequence). This CDR3 contains 17 residues. The CDR3: CCARPGPRDPHTDTQYF. CDR3 nucleotide sequence: TGCTGTGCTAGACCCGGCCCACGGGATCCTCACACAGATACGCAGTATTTT.

In its sample, this clonotype was seen once. The rearrangement uses TRBV10-3 and TRBJ2-1, with TRBD1 as a possible D gene (6 bases). Looked up from germline, CDR1 is ENHRY and CDR2 is SYGVKD. Deletions cut 6 bases from V and 5 bases from J, with 14 bases between. There are 14 residues in the CDR3. Here the CDR3 reads CAIRAGTGHNEQFF. CDR3 DNA: TGTGCCATCAGGGCGGGTACAGGGCACAATGAGCAGTTCTTC.

There are many counts of this clonotype. The chain uses TRBV20-1 and TRBJ2-1; 7 bases agree with TRBD1. Looked up from germline, CDR1 is DFQATT and CDR2 is SNEGSKA (reference sequence). The CDR3 consists of 14 residues. Trimming at V came to 0 bases and at J to 9 bases, leaving 8 bases not matched to a gene. The CDR3 loop is CSARDIRGLGEQFF. CDR3 nucleotides: TGCAGTGCTAGAGATATTAGGGGGCTAGGTGAGCAGTTCTTC.

The chain is built from TRBV10-3 and TRBJ2-1, with D perhaps matching TRBD1 or TRBD2 (5 bases each). Germline values: CDR1 ENHRY, CDR2 SYGVKD. This CDR3 is 13 amino acids long. The V gene lost 6 bases and the J gene lost 4 bases, with 10 bases spanning the gap. The CDR3 sequence is CAISGTGYNEQFF. CDR3 nucleotides: TGTGCCATCAGCGGGACGGGGTACAATGAGCAGTTCTTC.

This clonotype was counted many times. V usage is TRBV15 and J usage is TRBJ1-6, with D hard to call. This CDR3 has 13 residues. In germline, CDR1 is LNHNV, CDR2 YYDKDF (reference sequence). The ends were cut back, 0 bases at V and 7 bases at J, with 4 bases in the middle. CDR3: CATSREENSPLHF. The CDR3 coding sequence is TGTGCCACCAGCAGAGAGGAGAATTCACCCCTCCACTTT.

This clonotype showed up many times. This chain links TRBV7-8 with TRBJ2-1; D gene unclear. Germline loops: CDR1 SGHVS, CDR2 FQNEAQ. The V gene lost 2 bases and the J gene lost 1 base, with 3 bases spanning the gap. The CDR3 is made up of 13 amino acids. The CDR3 DNA follows: TGTGCCAGCAGCTTAAAATCCTACAATGAGCAGTTCTTC. Amino acid sequence: CASSLKSYNEQFF.

J is TRBJ2-3 and V is TRBV28, with 9 bases that match TRBD2. V was clipped by 1 base and J by 5 bases; unmatched bases: 10. CDR1 is MDHEN and CDR2 is SYDVKM in the germline V gene. The CDR3 sequence is 17 residues long. The CDR3 DNA follows: TGTGCCAGCAGTTTATTCCCCAGCGGGGGGCGGGGAGATACGCAGTATTTT. Its protein is CASSLFPSGGRGDTQYF.

This clonotype was seen repeatedly, ten times or more. V usage is TRBV7-3 and J usage is TRBJ2-1; 10 bases align to TRBD2. The V gene's germline CDR1 is SGHTA and CDR2 FQGTGA. CDR3 length: 15 residues. The junction had 3 bases not matched to a gene; V was cut back by 4 bases and J by 3 bases. The CDR3 reads CASSSGLADYNEQFF. The CDR3 nucleotides read TGTGCCAGCAGCTCAGGACTAGCGGACTACAATGAGCAGTTCTTC.

This clonotype was picked up many times. The chain combines TRBV20-1 with TRBJ2-7, with 8 bases aligning to TRBD1. Unmatched junction bases numbered 10, after V lost 7 bases and J lost 2 bases. This CDR3 spans 14 amino acids. The germline gives CDR1 DFQATT, CDR2 SNEGSKA (reference sequence). The CDR3 nucleotides are TGCAGTGTTCAAACCCTGGGACAGGCCTACGAGCAGTACTTC. Protein product: CSVQTLGQAYEQYF.

This clonotype was seen at least ten times. The CDR3 is CASSRRSKEENSPLHF. CDR3 nucleotide sequence: TGTGCCAGCAGCCGTCGATCCAAGGAGGAGAATTCACCCCTCCACTTT. This chain joins TRBV5-6 and TRBJ1-6; D remains ambiguous. Trimming took off 4 bases at V and 7 bases at J, with 18 bases between the two ends. The germline gives CDR1 SGHDT, CDR2 YYEEEE. CDR3 length: 16 residues. Full variable domain (outside the CDR3, taken from reference TRBV5-6 and TRBJ1-6): DAGVTQSPTHLIKTRGQQVTLRCSPKSGHDTVSWYQQALGQGPQFIFQYYEEEERQRGNFPDRFSGHQFPNYSSELNVNALLLGDSALYLCASSRRSKEENSPLHFGNGTRLTVT.

This clonotype showed up just a few times. The chain has TRBV30 and TRBJ1-2, with D tentatively TRBD1 (5 bases). The CDR3 is made up of 14 amino acids. Looked up from germline, CDR1 is GTSNPN and CDR2 is SVGIG (reference sequence). Trimming cost V 0 bases and J 3 bases, with 11 bases left between them. This CDR3 is CAWSVHGGYYGYTF. CDR3 sequence (DNA): TGTGCCTGGAGTGTACACGGGGGGTACTATGGCTACACCTTC.

Ten or more counts support this clonotype. The chain combines TRBV5-6 with TRBJ1-1; D is unclear. Germline lookup yields CDR1 SGHDT and CDR2 YYEEEE. Trimming took off 4 bases at V and 1 base at J, with 11 bases between the two ends. CDR3 size: 14 residues. CDR3: CASSPGGRNTEAFF. CDR3 DNA: TGTGCCAGCAGCCCGGGTGGGAGGAACACTGAAGCTTTCTTT.

This clonotype was recorded at least ten times. The rearrangement links TRBV5-1 to TRBJ2-5; 9 positions match TRBD1. CDR1 SGHRS and CDR2 YFSETQ come from the germline V gene. This CDR3 spans 15 amino acids. V dropped 0 bases and J dropped 5; count of bases not matched to a gene: 5. The chain's CDR3 is CASSLGDRVLETQYF. The CDR3 nucleotides read TGCGCCAGCAGCTTGGGGGACAGGGTTTTGGAGACCCAGTACTTC. Full variable domain (remainder filled in from reference TRBV5-1 and TRBJ2-5): KAGVTQTPRYLIKTRGQQVTLSCSPISGHRSVSWYQQTPGQGLQFLFEYFSETQRNKGNFPGRFSGRQFSNSRSEMNVSTLELGDSALYLCASSLGDRVLETQYFGPGTRLLVL.

This clonotype was observed at least ten times. This rearrangement joins TRBV27 to TRBJ2-2; maybe TRBD2 (6 bases). The CDR3 has 18 residues. Germline V gene sequence: CDR1 MNHEY, CDR2 SMNVEV (reference sequence). The V gene lost 6 bases and the J gene lost 1 base, with 21 bases spanning the gap. For the CDR3, the DNA is TGTGCCAGCAGCCTGTCCCGCTCTGGGGGGAAGAACACCGGGGAGCTGTTTTTT. It specifies CASSLSRSGGKNTGELFF.